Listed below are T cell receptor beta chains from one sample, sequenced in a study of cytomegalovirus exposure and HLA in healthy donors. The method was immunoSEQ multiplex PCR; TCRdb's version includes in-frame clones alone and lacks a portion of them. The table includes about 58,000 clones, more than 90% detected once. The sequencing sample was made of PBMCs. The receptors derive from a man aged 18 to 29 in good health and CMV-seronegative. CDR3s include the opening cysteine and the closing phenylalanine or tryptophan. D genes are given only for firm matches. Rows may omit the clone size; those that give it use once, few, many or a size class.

CDR3: CASSYTGTSGVETQYF
DNA: TGTGCCAGCAGTTACACCGGGACTAGCGGGGTCGAGACCCAGTACTTC
V: TRBV11-2
size: .
J: TRBJ2-5
D: TRBD2

CDR3: CASSTPGQGYNEQFF
DNA: TGTGCCAGCTCCACGCCGGGACAGGGTTATAATGAGCAGTTCTTC
V: TRBV18
size: .
J: TRBJ2-1
D: TRBD1

CDR3: CAWKPTGEAATQYF
DNA: TGTGCCTGGAAACCGACAGGGGAGGCGGCGACCCAGTACTTC
V: TRBV30
size: few
J: TRBJ2-5
D: TRBD1

CDR3: CASSLGVSTEAFF
DNA: TGTGCCAGCAGCTTAGGCGTGAGCACTGAAGCTTTCTTT
V: TRBV7-6
size: .
J: TRBJ1-1
D: .

CDR3: CASNRGGAYEQYF
DNA: TGTGCCAGCAACCGGGGGGGAGCCTACGAGCAGTACTTC
V: TRBV11-2
size: .
J: TRBJ2-7
D: TRBD2

CDR3: CASSIAPGNEQFF
DNA: TGTGCCAGTAGTATAGCTCCGGGCAATGAGCAGTTCTTC
V: TRBV19
size: once
J: TRBJ2-1
D: .

CDR3: CASSFGTGAYEQYF
DNA: TGTGCCAGCAGTTTTGGGACAGGGGCCTACGAGCAGTACTTC
V: TRBV27
size: .
J: TRBJ2-7
D: TRBD1

CDR3: CASSLGQGSGANVLTF
DNA: TGCGCCAGCAGCTTGGGACAGGGCTCTGGGGCCAACGTCCTGACTTTC
V: TRBV5-1
size: .
J: TRBJ2-6
D: TRBD1

CDR3: CASSLGGHEQYF
DNA: TGTGCCAGCAGCTTAGGTGGGCACGAGCAGTACTTC
V: TRBV7-2
size: .
J: TRBJ2-7
D: .

CDR3: CASSTRDRGGYTF
DNA: TGTGCCAGCAGTACCCGGGACAGGGGCGGCTACACCTTC
V: TRBV6-5
size: .
J: TRBJ1-2
D: TRBD1

CDR3: CASSRGRGLDNEQFF
DNA: TGTGCCAGCAGCCGCGGGCGGGGTTTGGACAATGAGCAGTTCTTC
V: TRBV7-2
size: .
J: TRBJ2-1
D: .

CDR3: CASSLGGGRFGYNEQFF
DNA: TGTGCCAGCAGCTTGGGGGGCGGGAGGTTTGGATACAATGAGCAGTTCTTC
V: TRBV5-4
size: .
J: TRBJ2-1
D: TRBD2

CDR3: CATSRDRGSGYNEQFF
DNA: TGTGCCACCAGCAGAGATAGGGGTAGCGGATACAATGAGCAGTTCTTC
V: TRBV15
size: .
J: TRBJ2-1
D: .

CDR3: CASSAREGARQPQHF
DNA: TGTGCCAGCAGTGCGAGAGAGGGGGCACGTCAGCCCCAGCATTTT
V: TRBV2
size: .
J: TRBJ1-5
D: TRBD1

CDR3: CASSFTAGGNNEQFF
DNA: TGTGCCAGCAGTTTTACAGCGGGAGGAAACAATGAGCAGTTCTTC
V: TRBV28
size: .
J: TRBJ2-1
D: TRBD2

CDR3: CASSVSGKEDEQFF
DNA: TGTGCCAGCAGCGTGAGCGGGAAGGAGGATGAGCAGTTCTTC
V: TRBV9
size: .
J: TRBJ2-1
D: TRBD2

CDR3: CASSSDRGEQYF
DNA: TGCGCCAGCAGCTCAGATCGGGGCGAGCAGTACTTC
V: TRBV10-2
size: .
J: TRBJ2-7
D: .

CDR3: CASSSDSYGYTF
DNA: TGTGCCAGCAGTTCAGACAGTTATGGCTACACCTTC
V: TRBV28
size: .
J: TRBJ1-2
D: .

CDR3: CASSVESGRGTGELFF
DNA: TGTGCCAGCAGCGTAGAGAGTGGGAGGGGTACCGGGGAGCTGTTTTTT
V: TRBV9
size: .
J: TRBJ2-2
D: TRBD2

CDR3: CASRRTGDGGYTF
DNA: TGTGCCAGCAGGCGGACAGGGGATGGGGGCTACACCTTC
V: TRBV27
size: .
J: TRBJ1-2
D: TRBD1

CDR3: CASSERTSGSSYEQYF
DNA: TGCGCCAGCAGCGAAAGGACTAGCGGGAGCTCCTACGAGCAGTACTTC
V: TRBV4-1
size: once
J: TRBJ2-7
D: TRBD2

CDR3: CASSIGLARSYEQYF
DNA: TGTGCCAGCAGCATAGGACTAGCGCGATCCTACGAGCAGTACTTC
V: TRBV7-8
size: .
J: TRBJ2-7
D: TRBD2

CDR3: CASSFKSGDSSNEKLFF
DNA: TGTGCCAGCAGCTTTAAGTCCGGCGACAGCTCGAATGAAAAACTGTTTTTT
V: TRBV7-8
size: .
J: TRBJ1-4
D: .

CDR3: CASSPDYSRETQYF
DNA: TGTGCCAGCAGCCCGGACTACTCCAGAGAGACCCAGTACTTC
V: TRBV28
size: .
J: TRBJ2-5
D: .

CDR3: CASRETGTGIDEQYF
DNA: TGTGCCAGCAGAGAAACGGGGACAGGCATTGATGAGCAGTACTTC
V: TRBV28
size: .
J: TRBJ2-7
D: TRBD1

CDR3: CASGPSGVYLYF
DNA: TGTGCCAGCGGTCCCTCGGGGGTTTATCTGTACTTC
V: TRBV2
size: .
J: TRBJ2-7
D: .

CDR3: CASRQGDLYEQYF
DNA: TGCGCCAGCAGACAGGGGGACCTCTACGAGCAGTACTTC
V: TRBV4-1
size: .
J: TRBJ2-7
D: TRBD1

CDR3: CASSFTTDRARPSSYEQYF
DNA: TGTGCCAGCAGCTTTACCACAGACAGGGCCCGGCCCTCCTCCTACGAGCAGTACTTC
V: TRBV21-1
size: .
J: TRBJ2-7
D: .

CDR3: CASSLTSGSRETQYF
DNA: TGTGCCAGCAGCTTAACTAGCGGGAGTAGGGAGACCCAGTACTTC
V: TRBV7-2
size: .
J: TRBJ2-5
D: TRBD2

CDR3: CASSVSTSGGFNNEQFF
DNA: TGTGCCAGCAGCGTATCAACTAGCGGGGGTTTTAACAATGAGCAGTTCTTC
V: TRBV9
size: .
J: TRBJ2-1
D: TRBD2

CDR3: CASSTGLAGLHIAKNIQYF
DNA: TGTGCCAGTAGTACGGGACTAGCGGGACTCCACATAGCCAAAAACATTCAGTACTTC
V: TRBV19
size: .
J: TRBJ2-4
D: TRBD2

CDR3: CARLAVPYEQYF
DNA: TGCGCCAGACTAGCGGTCCCCTACGAGCAGTACTTC
V: TRBV5-1
size: .
J: TRBJ2-7
D: TRBD2

CDR3: CASKEQGQPQHF
DNA: TGTGCCAGCAAGGAACAGGGACAGCCCCAGCATTTT
V: TRBV28
size: .
J: TRBJ1-5
D: .

CDR3: CASSQVARTDTQYF
DNA: TGTGCCAGCAGCCAAGTGGCCCGCACAGATACGCAGTATTTT
V: TRBV4-2
size: .
J: TRBJ2-3
D: .

CDR3: CASSFTGSGEQFF
DNA: TGTGCCAGCAGCTTCACAGGATCCGGTGAGCAGTTCTTC
V: TRBV7-9
size: .
J: TRBJ2-1
D: .

CDR3: CASSIPTGHGYTF
DNA: TGTGCCAGTAGTATCCCGACAGGCCATGGCTACACCTTC
V: TRBV19
size: .
J: TRBJ1-2
D: .

CDR3: CASSQILAGGETQYF
DNA: TGTGCCAGCAGCCAAATACTAGCGGGAGGGGAGACCCAGTACTTC
V: TRBV14
size: once
J: TRBJ2-5
D: TRBD2

CDR3: CASSLQGNTGELFF
DNA: TGTGCCAGCAGTTTACAGGGGAACACCGGGGAGCTGTTTTTT
V: TRBV6-5
size: .
J: TRBJ2-2
D: .

CDR3: CASSLPTSAEAFF
DNA: TGTGCCAGCAGTCTCCCTACGAGCGCTGAAGCTTTCTTT
V: TRBV2
size: few
J: TRBJ1-1
D: .

CDR3: CASSWTGGNEQFF
DNA: TGTGCCAGCAGCTGGACAGGTGGGAATGAGCAGTTCTTC
V: TRBV5-5
size: .
J: TRBJ2-1
D: TRBD1

CDR3: CASSPSLAGELFF
DNA: TGTGCCAGCTCACCCTCGCTAGCAGGGGAGCTGTTTTTT
V: TRBV18
size: once
J: TRBJ2-2
D: .

CDR3: CASSLTSGGLAADNEQFF
DNA: TGTGCCAGCAGCTTAACTTCTGGGGGACTAGCGGCGGACAATGAGCAGTTCTTC
V: TRBV7-3
size: .
J: TRBJ2-1
D: TRBD2

CDR3: CASSLFREDGYGYTF
DNA: TGTGCCAGCAGCTTGTTCAGGGAGGATGGCTATGGCTACACCTTC
V: TRBV5-5
size: .
J: TRBJ1-2
D: .

CDR3: CASSTSGRANEQFF
DNA: TGTGCCAGCAGCACTAGCGGGAGGGCCAATGAGCAGTTCTTC
V: TRBV5-8
size: few
J: TRBJ2-1
D: TRBD2

CDR3: CASSGPTGVSQKESYNEQFF
DNA: TGTGCCAGCAGCGGGCCGACAGGGGTTTCCCAAAAAGAATCCTACAATGAGCAGTTCTTC
V: TRBV9
size: .
J: TRBJ2-1
D: TRBD1

CDR3: CASSLKLAGGGYEQYF
DNA: TGTGCCAGCAGTTTAAAGCTAGCGGGAGGCGGGTACGAGCAGTACTTC
V: TRBV27
size: .
J: TRBJ2-7
D: TRBD2

CDR3: CASSLSGQGTTEAFF
DNA: TGTGCCAGCAGTTTATCGGGACAGGGTACCACTGAAGCTTTCTTT
V: TRBV27
size: .
J: TRBJ1-1
D: TRBD1

CDR3: CASSTGLEVGEQFF
DNA: TGTGCCAGCAGCACGGGACTAGAGGTTGGTGAGCAGTTCTTC
V: TRBV9
size: once
J: TRBJ2-1
D: TRBD2

CDR3: CATSRPQVGGLYSSYNEQFF
DNA: TGTGCCACCAGCAGACCCCAGGTAGGGGGCCTGTACAGCTCCTACAATGAGCAGTTCTTC
V: TRBV15
size: .
J: TRBJ2-1
D: TRBD1

CDR3: CASSLLGQGKEKLFF
DNA: TGTGCCAGCAGCCTTCTTGGACAGGGGAAGGAAAAACTGTTTTTT
V: TRBV11-2
size: .
J: TRBJ1-4
D: TRBD1

CDR3: CASSSHDRNYEQYF
DNA: TGTGCCAGCAGTTCCCACGACAGAAACTACGAGCAGTACTTC
V: TRBV28
size: .
J: TRBJ2-7
D: .

CDR3: CASSSRTQGSSYNEQFF
DNA: TGCGCCAGCAGCTCCCGGACCCAGGGGTCCTCCTACAATGAGCAGTTCTTC
V: TRBV4-1
size: .
J: TRBJ2-1
D: .

CDR3: CASSFRDTSYNEQFF
DNA: TGCGCCAGCAGCTTCCGGGACACCTCCTACAATGAGCAGTTCTTC
V: TRBV5-1
size: .
J: TRBJ2-1
D: .

CDR3: CASSYRGSGEQYF
DNA: TGTGCCAGCAGTTACCGCGGGAGCGGAGAGCAGTACTTC
V: TRBV6-5
size: .
J: TRBJ2-7
D: TRBD2

CDR3: CASSVYAGEQFF
DNA: TGTGCCAGCAGCGTCTACGCCGGGGAGCAGTTCTTC
V: TRBV9
size: .
J: TRBJ2-1
D: .

CDR3: CASSLSRLAGSEQYF
DNA: TGTGCCAGCAGCTTAAGTAGGCTAGCGGGAAGCGAGCAGTACTTC
V: TRBV7-9
size: few
J: TRBJ2-7
D: TRBD2

CDR3: CAWSGSNSYEQYF
DNA: TGTGCCTGGAGCGGTAGCAACTCCTACGAGCAGTACTTC
V: TRBV30
size: .
J: TRBJ2-7
D: .

CDR3: CASSETSQETQYF
DNA: TGTGCCAGCAGCGAGACTAGTCAGGAGACCCAGTACTTC
V: TRBV5-6
size: .
J: TRBJ2-5
D: .

CDR3: CASSAGVRGYTF
DNA: TGTGCCAGCAGCGCAGGGGTTCGAGGCTACACCTTC
V: TRBV7-2
size: few
J: TRBJ1-2
D: .

CDR3: CASSFAEKNTEAFF
DNA: TGTGCCAGCAGTTTTGCAGAAAAGAACACTGAAGCTTTCTTT
V: TRBV28
size: .
J: TRBJ1-1
D: .